This passage covers 25 T cell receptor beta chains from one sample sequenced in a study of T cells in localized non-small cell lung cancer (TCRdb year 2020). To prepare the library, the immunoSEQ multiplex PCR assay was applied. TCRdb took over this immuneACCESS table, retaining in-frame rearrangements with V and J assigned. Such tables are incomplete; in checked studies, under half of the missing clones stem from an unresolved V gene, and the remainder is unexplained. Present in this sample are about 1,200 clones, 30% to 40% of which were seen just once. The ten largest account for around 10% of the sample. This specimen consisted of lung tumor tissue, obtained before any cancer treatment. The source is a male donor at least 60 years old with stage I lung adenocarcinoma.

The chain is built from TRBV18 and TRBJ1-2; weak D call: TRBD1 (5 bases). Germline CDR1 KGHSH, CDR2 LQKENI. The CDR3 is made up of 14 amino acids. Trimming took 2 bases from V and 7 from J, leaving 14 bases between them. The CDR3 bases are TGTGCCAGCTCACCATGGCGGCAGGGACGTGGCTACACCTTC. It codes for CASSPWRQGRGYTF.

The chain links TRBV6-8 to TRBJ2-7; TRBD2 matches at 8 bases. The germline V gene has CDR1 MNHGY and CDR2 SAAAGT. Losses at the gene ends were 4 bases for V and 6 bases for J; bases not matched to a gene: 14. The CDR3 is 16 residues long. In DNA form, the CDR3 reads TGTGCCAGCAGTTCCGGGGCGGGGGGCCGTCTTGGCGAGCAGTACTTC. Residues: CASSSGAGGRLGEQYF.

The gene calls are TRBV7-7 and TRBJ1-1; D perhaps matches TRBD1 (6 bases). Germline CDR1 is SSHAT and CDR2 is FNYEAQ (reference sequence). V lost 3 bases to trimming and J lost 1 base, with 9 bases between them. The CDR3 length is 14 residues. The CDR3 here is CASSLNRANTEAFF. The CDR3, as DNA: TGTGCCAGCAGCTTGAACAGGGCGAACACTGAAGCTTTCTTT.

The chain joins TRBV19 to TRBJ1-5; D might be TRBD1 (6 bases). The germline gives CDR1 LNHDA, CDR2 SQIVND (reference sequence). The CDR3 has 15 residues. The V gene lost 5 bases and the J gene lost 4 bases, with 15 bases spanning the gap. CDR3 region: CASSFSGQLNQPQHF. CDR3 nucleotides: TGTGCCAGTAGTTTTAGTGGACAGCTTAATCAGCCCCAGCATTTT.

Relative to its sample, this clone is large (0.1 to 1%). The chain employs TRBV9 and TRBJ1-6; 7 nucleotides align to TRBD1. Looked up from germline, CDR1 is SGDLS and CDR2 is YYNGEE. With V trimmed by 3 bases and J by 5 bases, 8 bases remained unmatched. This CDR3 is 16 amino acids long. CDR3 loop: CASSARGGMDNSPLHF. The CDR3 coding sequence is TGTGCCAGCAGCGCCCGAGGGGGCATGGATAATTCACCCCTCCACTTT.

In this sample, this clone turned up a few times. The chain uses TRBV11-3 and TRBJ2-5, with 7 positions matching TRBD2. The CDR3 is 16 amino acids. V shed 1 base, J shed 2 bases, and the junction held 7 bases outside the gene matches. Germline assignment: CDR1 SGHNT and CDR2 YENEEA. As DNA, the CDR3 is TGTGCCAGCAGCTTAGGTTCGACGGGGGGACAAGAGACCCAGTACTTC. Amino acids: CASSLGSTGGQETQYF.

This clone has more than one count but fewer than ten. This sequence joins TRBV6-8 and TRBJ2-3, with 12 bases that match TRBD2. Trimming removed 4 bases from V and 3 bases from J; junction bases left unmatched: 5. The germline CDR1 and CDR2 sequences are MNHGY and SAAAGT. There are 16 residues in the CDR3. CDR3 residues: CASSSLTSGGTDTQYF. CDR3 in DNA: TGTGCCAGCAGTTCACTGACTAGCGGGGGAACAGATACGCAGTATTTT.

Written as DNA, the CDR3 is TGTGCCAGCAGCCCGGGACCCGGAACACAAAGTGAGCAGTTCTTC. Its translation is CASSPGPGTQSEQFF. This rearrangement joins TRBV11-3 to TRBJ2-1; D tentatively fits TRBD1 or TRBD2 (5 bases each). Germline CDR1 SGHNT, CDR2 YENEEA. The CDR3 covers 15 residues. Trimming pared 5 bases from V and 9 bases from J, leaving 20 bases between.

This clone was counted a few times. The V and J genes are TRBV6-8 and TRBJ1-2; the match to TRBD1 covers 9 bases. This CDR3 spans 15 amino acids. Per the germline V gene, CDR1 is MNHGY and CDR2 is SAAAGT. Trimming took 7 bases from V and 5 from J; bases not matched to a gene: 11. The CDR3: CASIGGQGRLYGYTF. The CDR3 DNA reads as TGTGCCAGCATAGGGGGACAGGGTCGATTGTATGGCTACACCTTC.

In its sample, this clone ranks as medium-sized. This chain uses TRBV11-3 with TRBJ1-2; D remains unclear. The V and J ends lost 1 base and 0 bases respectively, with 12 bases between them. The CDR3 sequence is 16 residues long. In germline, CDR1 is SGHNT, CDR2 YENEEA. The CDR3 spells CASSLGVVAANYGYTF. CDR3 sequence (DNA): TGTGCCAGCAGCTTAGGTGTAGTAGCAGCTAACTATGGCTACACCTTC.

This clone was observed a few times. This chain joins TRBV19 and TRBJ1-5; 9 nucleotides agree with TRBD1. Trimming removed 5 bases from V and 6 bases from J; junction bases left unmatched: 8. CDR3 length: 15 amino acids. The germline V gene has CDR1 LNHDA and CDR2 SQIVND (reference sequence). CDR3: CASSYRGRTPQPQHF. The CDR3 region has the DNA TGTGCCAGTAGTTACAGGGGGCGAACCCCTCAGCCCCAGCATTTT.

CDR3 region: CASSIVMTNSGNTIYF. CDR3 DNA sequence: TGTGCCAGTAGTATAGTTATGACGAACTCTGGAAACACCATATATTTT. V gene TRBV19 combines with J gene TRBJ1-3, with no clear D. CDR3 size: 16 residues. V shed 1 base and J shed 0 bases, with 10 bases lying between them. In germline, CDR1 is LNHDA, CDR2 SQIVND (reference sequence).

The chain couples TRBV19 to TRBJ1-6, with D perhaps matching TRBD1 (5 bases). The CDR3 consists of 16 residues. CDR1 LNHDA and CDR2 SQIVND come from the germline V gene (reference sequence). V lost 10 bases to trimming and J lost 4 bases, with 20 bases between them. In nucleotides, the CDR3 is TGTGCCACCCGGGGGAGGGGCGACACATATAATTCACCCCTCCACTTT. Amino acid sequence: CATRGRGDTYNSPLHF.

The chain combines TRBV14 with TRBJ2-2, with D perhaps matching TRBD2 (5 bases). CDR3 length: 14 amino acids. Germline loops: CDR1 SGHDN, CDR2 FVKESK. Trimming shortened V by 0 bases and J by 6 bases, and 8 bases separated the two germline ends. CDR3 in DNA: TGTGCCAGCAGCCAAGAATTGGAGGCCGGGGAGCTGTTTTTT. Protein: CASSQELEAGELFF.

The rearrangement joins TRBV28 to TRBJ1-1, with D possibly TRBD1 on 6 matching bases. V was shortened by 7 bases and J by 10 bases, with 19 bases between the two germline ends. The V gene's germline CDR1 is MDHEN and CDR2 SYDVKM. The CDR3 consists of 13 residues. CDR3 in amino acids: CASTVGAPPRAFF. The CDR3 DNA is TGTGCCAGCACCGTGGGGGCTCCTCCGCGAGCTTTCTTT. Drawing the rest from reference TRBV28 and TRBJ1-1, the complete variable domain is DVKVTQSSRYLVKRTGEKVFLECVQDMDHENMFWYRQDPGLGLRLIYFSYDVKMKEKGDIPEGYSVSREKKERFSLILESASTNQTSMYLCASTVGAPPRAFFGQGTRLTVV.

Relative to its sample, this clone is medium-sized. The chain recombines TRBV11-3 with TRBJ2-7, with 9 bases matching TRBD1. The V gene's germline CDR1 is SGHNT and CDR2 YENEEA. The CDR3 consists of 15 residues. Trimming at V came to 4 bases and at J to 6 bases, leaving 10 bases not matched to a gene. CDR3 in DNA: TGTGCCAGCAGCTCCCCCGGGACAGGGTCCCGCGAGCAGTACTTC. Residues: CASSSPGTGSREQYF.

Concerning this clone: This sample also contains other DNA sequences that code for the same CDR3. The rearrangement links TRBV19 to TRBJ1-4, with 8 bases identical to TRBD1. This CDR3 is 14 amino acids long. V shed 9 bases and J 8 bases; nucleotides not matched to a gene: 11. Per the germline V gene, CDR1 is LNHDA and CDR2 is SQIVND (reference sequence). This CDR3 is CASRGGRGREKLFF. In DNA form, the CDR3 reads TGTGCCAGCCGGGGGGGCAGGGGGCGAGAAAAACTGTTTTTT.

This clone appeared a few times. The DNA for the CDR3 is TGTGCCAGCAGGCCAGACAGGGTTAGCTATGGCTACACCTTC. This encodes CASRPDRVSYGYTF. V gene TRBV9 combines with J gene TRBJ1-2; TRBD1 agrees at 7 bases. The CDR3 runs 14 residues. J lost 4 bases, V lost 5 bases, and 8 bases had no gene match. The V gene's germline CDR1 is SGDLS and CDR2 YYNGEE.

The rearrangement links TRBV19 to TRBJ2-7; TRBD1 aligns across 7 bases. Germline V gene lookup returns CDR1 LNHDA and CDR2 SQIVND (reference sequence). V was pared by 5 bases and J by 5 bases, with 3 bases of the junction left unmatched. CDR3 length: 12 residues. The CDR3 region is CASSPQGHEQYF. DNA of the CDR3: TGTGCCAGTAGTCCACAGGGGCACGAGCAGTACTTC.

The rearrangement links TRBV5-4 to TRBJ1-1; D is unclear. The CDR3 has 13 residues. Germline V gives CDR1 SGHNT, CDR2 YYREEE (reference sequence). V lost 2 bases and J lost 4, with 9 bases in between. CDR3 nucleotides: TGTGCCAGCAGCTTCGCAGTTTCCACTGAAGCTTTCTTT. Translated: CASSFAVSTEAFF.

The table lists this clone with a few counts. This chain joins TRBV9 and TRBJ1-1; 7 bases line up with TRBD1. CDR1 and CDR2 from the germline V gene are SGDLS and YYNGEE. The CDR3 has 14 amino acids. V shed 3 bases and J 6 bases; nucleotides not matched to a gene: 8. CDR3 amino acids: CASSEGTGDPEAFF. DNA of the CDR3: TGTGCCAGCAGCGAGGGTACAGGGGATCCTGAAGCTTTCTTT.

This chain uses TRBV25-1 with TRBJ2-5, with 8 bases aligning to TRBD2. The V gene end was trimmed by 1 base and the J gene end by 5 bases; junction bases not matched to a gene: 6. The CDR3 has 15 residues. CDR1 and CDR2 from the germline V gene are MGHDK and SYGVNS. CDR3 coding DNA: TGTGCCAGCAGTGAATCTCTAGCGGGCGGGGAGACCCAGTACTTC. As protein: CASSESLAGGETQYF.

The chain is built from TRBV19 and TRBJ2-1; 11 bases are a match to TRBD1. Germline trimming cut 7 bases from V and 7 bases from J; bases unmatched to any gene: 12. The CDR3 totals 16 residues. Germline CDR1 LNHDA, CDR2 SQIVND (reference sequence). CDR3 sequence: CASNPPGQGARNEQFF. The CDR3, as DNA: TGTGCCAGTAATCCCCCAGGACAGGGGGCTAGGAATGAGCAGTTCTTC.

The rearrangement links TRBV18 to TRBJ1-1; TRBD1 might be the D (6 bases). The CDR3 is 14 amino acids. CDR1 and CDR2 (germline): KGHSH, LQKENI. Deletions cut 4 bases from V and 1 base from J, with 10 bases between. The CDR3 DNA follows: TGTGCCAGCTCACTACAGGGAACGAACACTGAAGCTTTCTTT. Translating it yields CASSLQGTNTEAFF.

This chain links TRBV9 with TRBJ2-1; 13 bases match TRBD2. CDR3 size: 15 residues. Germline-derived CDR1 and CDR2 are SGDLS and YYNGEE. V lost 5 bases, J lost 8 bases, and 7 bases stayed unmatched. The CDR3 is CASSATSGGLDEQFF. DNA for the CDR3: TGTGCCAGCAGTGCGACTAGCGGGGGGCTCGATGAGCAGTTCTTC.